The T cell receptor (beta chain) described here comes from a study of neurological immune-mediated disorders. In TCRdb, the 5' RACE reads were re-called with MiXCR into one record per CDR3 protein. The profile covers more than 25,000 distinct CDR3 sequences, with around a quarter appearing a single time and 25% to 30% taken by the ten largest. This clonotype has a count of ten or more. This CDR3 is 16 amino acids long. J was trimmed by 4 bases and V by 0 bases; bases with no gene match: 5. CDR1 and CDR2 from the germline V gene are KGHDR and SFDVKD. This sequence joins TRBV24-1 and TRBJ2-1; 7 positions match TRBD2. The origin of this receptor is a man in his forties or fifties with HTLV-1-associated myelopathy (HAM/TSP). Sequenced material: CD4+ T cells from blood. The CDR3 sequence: CATSDLGEGQYNEQFF. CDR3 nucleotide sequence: TGTGCCACCAGTGATTTGGGGGAGGGGCAATACAATGAGCAGTTCTTC.